A selection of T cell receptor beta chains follows, all from one sample in a study of T cells in narcolepsy. The table came from immunoSEQ multiplex PCR; TCRdb's copy has only in-frame clones and leaves some out. There are around 31,000 clones in the sample; roughly 80% occur only once, and roughly 2.6% lies in the top ten. The sequenced sample was CD45RA- memory CD4+ T cells from PBMCs. Receptors originate from a human donor with narcolepsy. Both conserved end residues are part of each CDR3. A D gene is named only where the DNA matches it firmly. Where a row states a size, it is once, few, many or the class of an expanded clone; other rows omit it.

j_gene: TRBJ1-4; abundance: -; v_gene: TRBV5-1; d_gene: -; CDR3nt: TGCGCCAGCAGCTGGCAAGGGGCCACTAATGAAAAACTGTTTTTT; CDR3aa: CASSWQGATNEKLFF
j_gene: TRBJ1-5; abundance: few; v_gene: TRBV6-1; d_gene: -; CDR3nt: TGTGCCATCAGTGCCACCGGGACAAACAATCAGCCCCAGCATTTT; CDR3aa: CAISATGTNNQPQHF
j_gene: TRBJ2-7; abundance: -; v_gene: TRBV10-2; d_gene: -; CDR3nt: TGCGCCAGCAGTGACTACACCTCAAGGGTGGGCGAGCAGTACTTC; CDR3aa: CASSDYTSRVGEQYF
j_gene: TRBJ2-1; abundance: -; v_gene: TRBV27; d_gene: TRBD2; CDR3nt: TGTGCCAGCAGTTTATGGTCTAGCGGGAAGGACTACAATGAGCAGTTCTTC; CDR3aa: CASSLWSSGKDYNEQFF
j_gene: TRBJ2-5; abundance: few; v_gene: TRBV6-6; d_gene: -; CDR3nt: TGTGCCAGCAGTTACTCGATGGAGACCCAGTACTTC; CDR3aa: CASSYSMETQYF
j_gene: TRBJ2-3; abundance: -; v_gene: TRBV4-1; d_gene: -; CDR3nt: TGCGCCAGCAGCCAAGAGGCCGCTGGAGATACGCAGTATTTT; CDR3aa: CASSQEAAGDTQYF
j_gene: TRBJ1-1; abundance: -; v_gene: TRBV11-2; d_gene: -; CDR3nt: TGTGCCAGCAGCCTCGGGACGGTGAACACTGAAGCTTTCTTT; CDR3aa: CASSLGTVNTEAFF
j_gene: TRBJ2-1; abundance: -; v_gene: TRBV25-1; d_gene: TRBD2; CDR3nt: TGTGCCAGCAGTGATCTAAGCGGGGGGGTGCACAATGAGCAGTTCTTC; CDR3aa: CASSDLSGGVHNEQFF
j_gene: TRBJ2-5; abundance: -; v_gene: TRBV28; d_gene: -; CDR3nt: TGTGCCAGCAGTTTAGGACAAACGTATCGTGAGACCCAGTACTTC; CDR3aa: CASSLGQTYRETQYF
j_gene: TRBJ2-3; abundance: -; v_gene: TRBV4-3; d_gene: -; CDR3nt: TGCGCCAGCAGCCAAGGGGAGACCGGGCGGAATACGCAGTATTTT; CDR3aa: CASSQGETGRNTQYF
j_gene: TRBJ2-1; abundance: -; v_gene: TRBV30; d_gene: TRBD2; CDR3nt: TGTGCCTCTTCCGAGGGAGGGCGGGATGAGCAGTTCTTC; CDR3aa: CASSEGGRDEQFF
j_gene: TRBJ1-6; abundance: once; v_gene: TRBV5-1; d_gene: TRBD1; CDR3nt: TGCGCCAGCAGCTTGGGGGACAGGGTGGGTTCACCCCTCCACTTT; CDR3aa: CASSLGDRVGSPLHF
j_gene: TRBJ2-1; abundance: -; v_gene: TRBV29-1; d_gene: -; CDR3nt: TGCAGCGTTTGGGACTCGTACTACAATGAGCAGTTCTTC; CDR3aa: CSVWDSYYNEQFF
j_gene: TRBJ2-7; abundance: -; v_gene: TRBV14; d_gene: -; CDR3nt: TGTGCCAGCAGCCCTCGACCTTTTTACGAGCAGTACTTC; CDR3aa: CASSPRPFYEQYF
j_gene: TRBJ1-5; abundance: -; v_gene: TRBV6-5; d_gene: -; CDR3nt: TGTGCCAGCAGGGAAGACAGAAATCAGCCCCAGCATTTT; CDR3aa: CASREDRNQPQHF
j_gene: TRBJ1-2; abundance: -; v_gene: TRBV5-6; d_gene: -; CDR3nt: TGTGCCAGCAGCTTGCTATCCAGGGAGGCCAAGTTC; CDR3aa: CASSLLSREAKF
j_gene: TRBJ1-5; abundance: -; v_gene: TRBV5-1; d_gene: -; CDR3nt: TGCGCCAGCAGCCCCGGGTCCGGAAATCAGCCCCAGCATTTT; CDR3aa: CASSPGSGNQPQHF
j_gene: TRBJ2-5; abundance: -; v_gene: TRBV11-2; d_gene: -; CDR3nt: TGTGCCAGCAGGGTTGACGGGACTTACAAAGAGACCCAGTACTTC; CDR3aa: CASRVDGTYKETQYF
j_gene: TRBJ1-4; abundance: -; v_gene: TRBV5-8; d_gene: -; CDR3nt: TGTGCCCTTGGTACCGGGACGGGACTGCTGTTTTTT; CDR3aa: CALGTGTGLLFF
j_gene: TRBJ2-1; abundance: -; v_gene: TRBV19; d_gene: TRBD2; CDR3nt: TGTGCCAGTAGGGGACAGGGAGGGACTAGCGGGGGGGAGGTCCGTCACAATGAGCAGTTCTTC; CDR3aa: CASRGQGGTSGGEVRHNEQFF
j_gene: TRBJ2-1; abundance: -; v_gene: TRBV25-1; d_gene: TRBD2; CDR3nt: TGTGCCAGCAGTGAAGTTCGGACTAGCGGGGTCCCCAATGAGCAGTTCTTC; CDR3aa: CASSEVRTSGVPNEQFF
j_gene: TRBJ2-3; abundance: -; v_gene: TRBV29-1; d_gene: TRBD1; CDR3nt: TGCAGCGCTAAACAGGGGGCAGGGGATACGCAGTATTTT; CDR3aa: CSAKQGAGDTQYF
j_gene: TRBJ2-2; abundance: few; v_gene: TRBV5-5; d_gene: TRBD2; CDR3nt: TGTGCCAGCAGCCGGACTAGCGGGAACACCGGGGAGCTGTTTTTT; CDR3aa: CASSRTSGNTGELFF
j_gene: TRBJ1-2; abundance: -; v_gene: TRBV5-4; d_gene: -; CDR3nt: TGTGCCAGCCATACAAGCGTATCAGGAAAGGCCTATGGCTACACCTTC; CDR3aa: CASHTSVSGKAYGYTF
j_gene: TRBJ2-7; abundance: -; v_gene: TRBV9; d_gene: TRBD1; CDR3nt: TGTGCCAGCAGCGTAGGACAGGGTGCCATCTACGAGCAGTACTTC; CDR3aa: CASSVGQGAIYEQYF
j_gene: TRBJ2-7; abundance: -; v_gene: TRBV4-1; d_gene: -; CDR3nt: TGCGCCAGCAGCCGATTTTACCGGGTCCAAACCTCCTACGAGCAGTACTTC; CDR3aa: CASSRFYRVQTSYEQYF
j_gene: TRBJ1-2; abundance: -; v_gene: TRBV6-1; d_gene: -; CDR3nt: TGTGCCAGCAGTTCGGGCCTCTGGGACTATGGCTACACCTTC; CDR3aa: CASSSGLWDYGYTF
j_gene: TRBJ2-1; abundance: -; v_gene: TRBV6-1; d_gene: TRBD1; CDR3nt: TGTGCCAGCAGTGGAATACAGGGGGCGGCCAATGAGCAGTTCTTC; CDR3aa: CASSGIQGAANEQFF
j_gene: TRBJ1-1; abundance: -; v_gene: TRBV28; d_gene: -; CDR3nt: TGTGCCAGCAGTTTATTGGGATTGGAAGCTTTCTTT; CDR3aa: CASSLLGLEAFF
j_gene: TRBJ1-1; abundance: -; v_gene: TRBV5-4; d_gene: -; CDR3nt: TGTGCCAGCAGCCATTCAAACAGGGACACTGAAGCTTTCTTT; CDR3aa: CASSHSNRDTEAFF
j_gene: TRBJ2-3; abundance: -; v_gene: TRBV15; d_gene: -; CDR3nt: TGTGCCACCGGGGAGCCCTTAGGCACAGATACGCAGTATTTT; CDR3aa: CATGEPLGTDTQYF
j_gene: TRBJ2-3; abundance: -; v_gene: TRBV10-3; d_gene: -; CDR3nt: TGTGCCATAAAGGATTCCCGGGAATCCACAGATACGCAGTATTTT; CDR3aa: CAIKDSRESTDTQYF
j_gene: TRBJ2-7; abundance: few; v_gene: TRBV6-5; d_gene: -; CDR3nt: TGTGCCAGCGACGAAGCAGGGAGCTCCTACGAGCAGTACTTC; CDR3aa: CASDEAGSSYEQYF
j_gene: TRBJ1-1; abundance: -; v_gene: TRBV28; d_gene: -; CDR3nt: TGTGCCAGCACTCCGGCGAGTGGAGGGGAACACACTGAAGCTTTCTTT; CDR3aa: CASTPASGGEHTEAFF
j_gene: TRBJ2-7; abundance: -; v_gene: TRBV5-1; d_gene: -; CDR3nt: TGCGCCAGCAGCCAGATTCCCTACGAGCAGTACTTC; CDR3aa: CASSQIPYEQYF
j_gene: TRBJ2-3; abundance: -; v_gene: TRBV4-3; d_gene: TRBD2; CDR3nt: TGCGCCAGCAGCCAATTTAGCGGGGGGAGTACAGATACGCAGTATTTT; CDR3aa: CASSQFSGGSTDTQYF
j_gene: TRBJ2-1; abundance: -; v_gene: TRBV9; d_gene: TRBD2; CDR3nt: TGTGCCAGCAGCGTAGATAGCGGGAGAGGAAATGAGCAGTTCTTC; CDR3aa: CASSVDSGRGNEQFF
j_gene: TRBJ1-2; abundance: once; v_gene: TRBV19; d_gene: -; CDR3nt: TGTGCCAGCAACAAGCGGGTGCAGGCTAACTATGGCTACACCTTC; CDR3aa: CASNKRVQANYGYTF
j_gene: TRBJ2-5; abundance: -; v_gene: TRBV10-2; d_gene: -; CDR3nt: TGCGCCAGCAGTGTGGGAGCTCGGGAGACCCAGTACTTC; CDR3aa: CASSVGARETQYF
j_gene: TRBJ1-3; abundance: few; v_gene: TRBV5-8; d_gene: -; CDR3nt: TGTGCCAGCCTGCCCAGGGCTGGAAACACCATATATTTT; CDR3aa: CASLPRAGNTIYF
j_gene: TRBJ1-2; abundance: -; v_gene: TRBV9; d_gene: -; CDR3nt: TGTGCCAGCAGCGTAGATATGGGGACCTATGGCTACACCTTC; CDR3aa: CASSVDMGTYGYTF
j_gene: TRBJ2-1; abundance: -; v_gene: TRBV7-8; d_gene: -; CDR3nt: TGTGCCAGCAGCTTACCAAGGAGGCTTACATCCAATGAGCAGTTCTTC; CDR3aa: CASSLPRRLTSNEQFF
j_gene: TRBJ1-2; abundance: -; v_gene: TRBV5-4; d_gene: TRBD1; CDR3nt: TGTGCCAGCAGCTTTGACAGGGACTATGGCTACACCTTC; CDR3aa: CASSFDRDYGYTF
j_gene: TRBJ2-7; abundance: -; v_gene: TRBV6-1; d_gene: TRBD1; CDR3nt: TGTGCCAGCAGTGAACGAGGAGACAGGGGCCACGAGCAGTACTTC; CDR3aa: CASSERGDRGHEQYF
j_gene: TRBJ1-5; abundance: -; v_gene: TRBV30; d_gene: -; CDR3nt: TGTGCCTGGAGTAGACAGTATAGCAATCAGCCCCAGCATTTT; CDR3aa: CAWSRQYSNQPQHF
j_gene: TRBJ1-4; abundance: -; v_gene: TRBV6-5; d_gene: -; CDR3nt: TGTGCCAGTAGTAAACGACGGAATGAAAAACTGTTTTTT; CDR3aa: CASSKRRNEKLFF
j_gene: TRBJ2-5; abundance: -; v_gene: TRBV20-1; d_gene: -; CDR3nt: TGCAGTGCTAGAGGAGGAGAGACCCAGTACTTC; CDR3aa: CSARGGETQYF
j_gene: TRBJ2-3; abundance: once; v_gene: TRBV28; d_gene: -; CDR3nt: TGTGCCAGCAGCACGGGACTCCGTTTAGGGCAGTATTTT; CDR3aa: CASSTGLRLGQYF
j_gene: TRBJ1-1; abundance: -; v_gene: TRBV12-5; d_gene: -; CDR3nt: TGTGCTAGTGCCTCGGGGGTGGACTACACTGAAGCTTTCTTT; CDR3aa: CASASGVDYTEAFF
j_gene: TRBJ2-7; abundance: -; v_gene: TRBV4-2; d_gene: TRBD2; CDR3nt: TGTGCCAGCAGCCAGCCCTCGCGGGGGAGGCCCTACGAGCAGTACTTC; CDR3aa: CASSQPSRGRPYEQYF
j_gene: TRBJ1-3; abundance: -; v_gene: TRBV9; d_gene: -; CDR3nt: TGTGCCAGCAGCGTACAGTCTGGAAACACCATATATTTT; CDR3aa: CASSVQSGNTIYF